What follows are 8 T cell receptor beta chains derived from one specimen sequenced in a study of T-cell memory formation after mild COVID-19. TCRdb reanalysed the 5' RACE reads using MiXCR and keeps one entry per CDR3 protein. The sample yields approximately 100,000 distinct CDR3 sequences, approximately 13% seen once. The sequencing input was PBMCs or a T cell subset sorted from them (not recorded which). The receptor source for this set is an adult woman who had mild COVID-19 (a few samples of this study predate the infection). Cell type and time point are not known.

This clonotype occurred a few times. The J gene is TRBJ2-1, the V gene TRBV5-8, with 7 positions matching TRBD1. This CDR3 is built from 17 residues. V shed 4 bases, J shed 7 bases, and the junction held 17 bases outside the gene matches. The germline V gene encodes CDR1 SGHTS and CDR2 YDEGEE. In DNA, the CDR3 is TGTGCCAGCAGCGGAATAAACAGGGGAAGGGTCTGGAATGAGCAGTTCTTC. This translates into CASSGINRGRVWNEQFF. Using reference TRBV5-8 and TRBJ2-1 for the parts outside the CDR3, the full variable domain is EAGVTQSPTHLIKTRGQQATLRCSPISGHTSVYWYQQALGLGLQFLLWYDEGEERNRGNFPPRFSGRQFPNYSSELNVNALELEDSALYLCASSGINRGRVWNEQFFGPGTRLTVL.

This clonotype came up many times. The CDR3 coding sequence is TGTGCCAGCAGCACCGGACTAGCGGGGGTAGCAGAGACCCAGTACTTC. It encodes CASSTGLAGVAETQYF. The J gene is TRBJ2-5, the V gene TRBV7-3; 13 positions match TRBD2. V lost 5 bases and J lost 4; bases outside the gene matches: 7. CDR1 is SGHTA, CDR2 FQGTGA, per germline. The CDR3 is 16 amino acids.

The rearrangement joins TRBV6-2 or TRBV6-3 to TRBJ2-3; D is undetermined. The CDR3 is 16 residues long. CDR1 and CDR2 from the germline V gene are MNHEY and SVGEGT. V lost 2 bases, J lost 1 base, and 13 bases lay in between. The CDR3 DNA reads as TGTGCCAGCAGTTACCTCAGAATCGTGGGCACAGATACGCAGTATTTT. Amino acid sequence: CASSYLRIVGTDTQYF.

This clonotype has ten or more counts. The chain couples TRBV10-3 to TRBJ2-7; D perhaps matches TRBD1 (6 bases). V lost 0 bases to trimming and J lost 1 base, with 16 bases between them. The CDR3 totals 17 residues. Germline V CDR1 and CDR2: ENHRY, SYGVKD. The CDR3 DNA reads TGTGCCATCAGTGAGTCGACTCGGACAGTAGATTCCTACGAGCAGTACTTC. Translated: CAISESTRTVDSYEQYF.

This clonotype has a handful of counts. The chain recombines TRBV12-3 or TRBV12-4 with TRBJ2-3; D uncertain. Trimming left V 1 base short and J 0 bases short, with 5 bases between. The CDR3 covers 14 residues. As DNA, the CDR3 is TGTGCCAGCAGTTTAGAGGGAAGCACAGATACGCAGTATTTT. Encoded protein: CASSLEGSTDTQYF.

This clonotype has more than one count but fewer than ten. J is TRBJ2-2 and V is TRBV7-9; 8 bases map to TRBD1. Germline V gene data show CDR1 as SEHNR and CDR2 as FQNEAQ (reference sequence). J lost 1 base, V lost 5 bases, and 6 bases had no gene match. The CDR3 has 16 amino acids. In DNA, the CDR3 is TGTGCCAGCAGCACCCGGACAGGGCAGAACACCGGGGAGCTGTTTTTT. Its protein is CASSTRTGQNTGELFF.

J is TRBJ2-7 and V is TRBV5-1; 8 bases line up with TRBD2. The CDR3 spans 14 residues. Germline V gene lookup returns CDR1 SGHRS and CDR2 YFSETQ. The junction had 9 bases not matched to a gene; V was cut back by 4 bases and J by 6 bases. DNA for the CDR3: TGCGCCAGCAGCGCCTCCGGGGGGGTTCCCGAGCAGTACTTC. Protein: CASSASGGVPEQYF.

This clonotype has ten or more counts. The CDR3: CASTPGVGSADTQYF. CDR3 DNA sequence: TGTGCCAGCACCCCGGGGGTTGGCTCCGCAGATACGCAGTATTTT. The V and J genes are TRBV12-3 or TRBV12-4 and TRBJ2-3; tentative D call: TRBD2 (6 bases). V dropped 7 bases and J dropped 4 bases, with 18 bases sitting between them. CDR3 size: 15 residues.